This TCR beta chain was identified in a study of cytomegalovirus exposure and HLA in healthy donors. The germline gives CDR1 LNHDA, CDR2 SQIVND (reference sequence). The CDR3 has 17 residues. Trimming removed 9 bases from V and 0 bases from J, with 21 bases in between. Broader study findings: There was a cluster of highly shared sequence variants that was likely a sequencing artifact. After further analysis at a later stage, 15,000 to 20,000 TCR beta sequences were associated with HLA alleles at 0.05 false discovery rate. V- and J-gene trimming in TCR beta was tied to a missense DCLRE1C variant by an analysis performed later.

Concerning this clone itself: What it recognizes is unknown.

PCR involved 60 Vbeta and 13 Jbeta primers. Profiling relied on immunoSEQ multiplex PCR, and the TCRdb table lists in-frame clones only, not all of them. The sample carries about 200,000 clones, roughly 84% recorded once. The sequence derives from a girl aged 10 to 17 in good health and CMV-seronegative. The chain combines TRBV19 with TRBJ2-4; tentative D call: TRBD2 (6 bases). The sequenced sample was PBMCs. The CDR3 sequence is CARRRAVGGLAKNIQYF. CDR3 in DNA: TGTGCCAGACGGAGGGCCGTTGGTGGGCTAGCCAAAAACATTCAGTACTTC.